The T cell receptor beta chain described here comes from a study of blood T cell repertoires in COVID-19. At the level of the study: Material from acute and convalescent COVID-19 was sourced from the United States, Italy and Spain. The cDNA or gDNA used as material had been derived from T cells, B-cell-depleted T cells, or PBMCs.

Germline V gene data show CDR1 as SGHRS and CDR2 as YFSETQ. Trimming removed 0 bases at V and 5 bases at J, with 14 bases between. There are 16 residues in the CDR3. As originally analysed: Nucleated cell number was recorded as an estimate derived from reference gene primer amplification. Libraries were prepared by immunoSEQ multiplex PCR; TCRdb keeps only in-frame clonotypes and omits some of them. V and J calls plus clone size are reproduced from that table; the DNA served to infer D and trimming. The data show hundreds of thousands of clones, more than 60% seen once. This chain connects TRBV5-1 to TRBJ1-4; D is unresolved. Sequenced input: peripheral blood. This receptor was identified in a woman in her thirties or forties with active or convalescent COVID-19. The CDR3 nucleotides are TGCGCCAGCAGCTTGGGGACTGCTCTCTCAAATGAAAAACTGTTTTTT. Translating it yields CASSLGTALSNEKLFF.